These 23 T cell receptor beta chains came from one sample sequenced in a study of shared clonotypes between healthy human individuals. Repertoires were generated with immunoSEQ multiplex PCR, while TCRdb's copy carries only in-frame clones and drops some. Here the sample spans about 1,900,000 clones, about 94% being singletons. Positive CCR7 selection of CD45RO-negative cells yielded the naive CD8 cells, and terminally differentiated effector memory CD45RA+ cells were excluded. The source material was naive CD8+ T cells sorted from blood. The receptors come from a man aged 18 to 30 in good health.

The rearrangement joins TRBV11-2 to TRBJ2-7; weak D call: TRBD1 (7 bases). V lost 1 base and J lost 5, with 12 bases in between. The CDR3 totals 14 residues. The germline CDR1 and CDR2 sequences are SGHAT and FQNNGV. CDR3 in DNA: TGTGCCAGCAGCTTAGGCCCCAGGGGGGACGAGCAGTACTTC. It yields the protein CASSLGPRGDEQYF.

This chain connects TRBV28 to TRBJ1-1, with D unresolved. V shed 6 bases and J shed 4 bases, with 15 bases lying between them. The CDR3 spans 14 residues. The germline V gene has CDR1 MDHEN and CDR2 SYDVKM. CDR3 DNA sequence: TGTGCCAGCAGACCCCACGGGCCCGGCACTGAAGCTTTCTTT. This codes for CASRPHGPGTEAFF.

About this clone: Germline is not matched at one junction end, which may reflect a read error. J is TRBJ2-7 and V is TRBV11-2; D is unresolved. Per the germline V gene, CDR1 is SGHAT and CDR2 is FQNNGV. This CDR3 spans 15 amino acids. In DNA form, the CDR3 reads TGTGCCAGCAGCTTAGTCAGCACAGATGCCTATGAGCAGTACTTC. It translates to CASSLVSTDAYEQYF.

The chain links TRBV6-6 to TRBJ2-5; 11 positions agree with TRBD2. V lost 5 bases, J lost 2 bases, and 4 bases stayed unmatched. This CDR3 region has 15 residues. CDR1 is MNHNY and CDR2 is SVGAGI in the germline V gene (reference sequence). The CDR3 sequence is CASSLTSGTQETQYF. The DNA for the CDR3 is TGTGCCAGCAGTCTGACTAGCGGGACTCAAGAGACCCAGTACTTC.

Comment on this clone: This sample includes further DNA sequences coding for the same CDR3. The J gene is TRBJ1-1, the V gene TRBV11-2, with D uncertain. Trimming took off 5 bases at V and 5 bases at J, with 6 bases between the two ends. This CDR3 is 11 amino acids long. CDR1 and CDR2 (germline): SGHAT, FQNNGV. CDR3 nucleotide sequence: TGTGCCAGCAGCGTGGGTACTGAAGCTTTCTTT. Amino acid sequence: CASSVGTEAFF. The complete variable domain, with remaining parts taken from reference TRBV11-2 and TRBJ1-1, reads EAGVAQSPRYKIIEKRQSVAFWCNPISGHATLYWYQQILGQGPKLLIQFQNNGVVDDSQLPKDRFSAERLKGVDSTLKIQPAKLEDSAVYLCASSVGTEAFFGQGTRLTVV.

Concerning this clone itself: Other DNA sequences within the sample encode an identical CDR3. The rearrangement uses TRBV5-4 and TRBJ2-7, with D uncertain. Trimming cost V 2 bases and J 0 bases, with 9 bases left between them. Germline V gene data show CDR1 as SGHNT and CDR2 as YYREEE (reference sequence). This CDR3 is built from 14 residues. The CDR3 DNA follows: TGTGCCAGCAGCTTCGGGTCTAGCTCCTACGAGCAGTACTTC. It translates to CASSFGSSSYEQYF.

The CDR3 DNA sequence: TGCGCCAGCAGCCATACAGGGTTGGAGGGTCAGCCCCAGCATTTT. Translation: CASSHTGLEGQPQHF. This chain uses TRBV4-1 with TRBJ1-5, with a weak D call TRBD1 (6 bases). Trimming stripped 3 bases from V and 6 bases from J, with 15 bases between. CDR1 and CDR2 from the germline V gene are MGHRA and YSYEKL. The CDR3 is 15 amino acids.

The CDR3 sequence is CASSPSSLAGLNNEQFF. DNA for the CDR3: TGCGCCAGCAGCCCTTCTAGTCTAGCGGGACTAAACAATGAGCAGTTCTTC. The chain links TRBV4-1 to TRBJ2-1, with 9 bases matching TRBD2. Germline assignment: CDR1 MGHRA and CDR2 YSYEKL. This CDR3 is 17 amino acids long. V gave up 4 bases and J gave up 5 bases; unmatched junction bases: 12.

The chain carries TRBV5-6 and TRBJ2-5; either TRBD1 or TRBD2 may fit D (6 bases each). The germline V gene has CDR1 SGHDT and CDR2 YYEEEE. The CDR3 runs to 16 residues. Trimming shortened V by 5 bases and J by 0 bases, and 17 bases separated the two germline ends. The chain's CDR3 is CASRRGRTAYQETQYF. CDR3 in DNA: TGTGCCAGCAGACGTGGGAGGACAGCGTACCAAGAGACCCAGTACTTC.

The chain carries TRBV2 and TRBJ1-2; 7 bases align to TRBD1. J was trimmed by 6 bases and V by 1 base; bases with no gene match: 5. Germline assignment: CDR1 SNHLY and CDR2 FYNNEI. The CDR3 is 14 residues long. The CDR3 DNA follows: TGTGCCAGCAGTGAAGGCGAGGGGGCGAATGGCTACACCTTC. This gives the protein CASSEGEGANGYTF.

The CDR3 DNA is TGTGCCTGGAGCCGTACCACAAACAATGAGCAGTTCTTC. Translation gives CAWSRTTNNEQFF. The gene calls are TRBV30 and TRBJ2-1; no clear D. The CDR3 is made up of 13 amino acids. V was cut by 3 bases and J by 5 bases, with 11 bases left in between. Looked up from germline, CDR1 is GTSNPN and CDR2 is SVGIG (reference sequence).

On this clone: This same CDR3 is encoded by further DNA sequences in the sample. The chain recombines TRBV6-5 with TRBJ2-7; D gene uncertain. V was trimmed by 0 bases and J by 3 bases, leaving 3 bases between them. Germline lookup yields CDR1 MNHEY and CDR2 SVGAGI. The CDR3 has 12 residues. The CDR3 bases are TGTGCCAGCAGTTACTCAAACTACGAGCAGTACTTC. Amino acid sequence: CASSYSNYEQYF.

The genes are TRBV5-8 and TRBJ2-3, with D possibly matching TRBD2 (7 bases). There are 16 residues in the CDR3. Germline lookup yields CDR1 SGHTS and CDR2 YDEGEE. Trimming took off 4 bases at V and 5 bases at J, with 20 bases between the two ends. The DNA for the CDR3 is TGTGCCAGCAGCGGTGGGTTCAGGGGCGGGGGAGATACGCAGTATTTT. Protein sequence: CASSGGFRGGGDTQYF. Complete variable domain (other parts from reference TRBV5-8 and TRBJ2-3): EAGVTQSPTHLIKTRGQQATLRCSPISGHTSVYWYQQALGLGLQFLLWYDEGEERNRGNFPPRFSGRQFPNYSSELNVNALELEDSALYLCASSGGFRGGGDTQYFGPGTRLTVL.

This clone was seen just once. The J gene is TRBJ2-3, the V gene TRBV6-5; D ambiguous. CDR1 is MNHEY and CDR2 is SVGAGI in the germline V gene. The V gene lost 2 bases and the J gene lost 1 base, with 10 bases spanning the gap. This CDR3 contains 15 residues. For the CDR3, the DNA is TGTGCCAGCAGTTACGGCGCTCTAGGCACAGATACGCAGTATTTT. The encoded protein is CASSYGALGTDTQYF.

This chain connects TRBV28 to TRBJ2-1, with 8 bases fitting TRBD1. This CDR3 is built from 16 residues. After removal of 3 bases from V and 2 bases from J, the junction contained 6 bases not matched to a gene. Germline CDR1 and CDR2: MDHEN and SYDVKM. DNA of the CDR3: TGTGCCAGCAGTTTGAATGCACAGGGGGCCTACAATGAGCAGTTCTTC. It specifies CASSLNAQGAYNEQFF. Full variable domain (rest looked up from reference TRBV28 and TRBJ2-1): DVKVTQSSRYLVKRTGEKVFLECVQDMDHENMFWYRQDPGLGLRLIYFSYDVKMKEKGDIPEGYSVSREKKERFSLILESASTNQTSMYLCASSLNAQGAYNEQFFGPGTRLTVL.

The J gene is TRBJ1-2, the V gene TRBV9; TRBD1 aligns across 7 bases. The junction had 5 bases not matched to a gene; V was cut back by 0 bases and J by 6 bases. The CDR3 is made up of 14 amino acids. CDR1 is SGDLS and CDR2 is YYNGEE in the germline V gene. Written as DNA, the CDR3 is TGTGCCAGCAGCGTAGAGGGGACAGCGGATGGCTACACCTTC. It specifies CASSVEGTADGYTF.

The V call is TRBV7-9, the J call TRBJ2-1; D gene uncertain. The germline V gene encodes CDR1 SEHNR and CDR2 FQNEAQ (reference sequence). V lost 1 base and J 10 bases, leaving 8 bases between the germline ends. The CDR3 is made up of 12 amino acids. The CDR3 protein is CASSLEDREQFF. For the CDR3, the DNA is TGTGCCAGCAGCTTAGAAGATAGGGAGCAGTTCTTC.

The chain uses TRBV27 and TRBJ2-5, with D perhaps TRBD1 or TRBD2 (5 bases each). The CDR3 length is 15 residues. V shed 2 bases and J shed 0 bases, with 10 bases lying between them. Germline CDR1 MNHEY, CDR2 SMNVEV (reference sequence). The CDR3 DNA sequence: TGTGCCAGCAGTTTAGGGGGAGACTACCAAGAGACCCAGTACTTC. This translates into CASSLGGDYQETQYF.

V is TRBV7-9 and J is TRBJ2-7, with TRBD2 matching 7 bases. J was trimmed by 1 base and V by 11 bases; bases with no gene match: 11. CDR1 is SEHNR and CDR2 is FQNEAQ in the germline V gene (reference sequence). The CDR3 length is 14 residues. Here the CDR3 DNA reads TGTGCCGGAAGCGGGACCGACGTATCCTACGAGCAGTACTTC. It is translated as CAGSGTDVSYEQYF.

The rearrangement links TRBV11-2 to TRBJ2-6; D is unclear. The CDR3 contains 13 residues. Germline CDR1 SGHAT, CDR2 FQNNGV. V lost 5 bases to trimming and J lost 0 bases, with 2 bases between them. CDR3 protein: CASSGSGANVLTF. The CDR3 nucleotides are TGTGCCAGCAGCGGCTCTGGGGCCAACGTCCTGACTTTC.

This clone was observed a single time. The rearrangement links TRBV28 to TRBJ2-3; D may be TRBD1 (6 bases). Germline CDR1 and CDR2: MDHEN and SYDVKM. The CDR3 sequence is 15 residues long. The V end was cut by 5 bases, the J end by 4 bases, with 16 bases between. CDR3 amino acids: CASSPGTTDADTQYF. The CDR3 coding sequence is TGTGCCAGCAGTCCCGGGACAACGGACGCAGATACGCAGTATTTT. Based on the CDR3 plus reference TRBV28 and TRBJ2-3, the full variable domain is DVKVTQSSRYLVKRTGEKVFLECVQDMDHENMFWYRQDPGLGLRLIYFSYDVKMKEKGDIPEGYSVSREKKERFSLILESASTNQTSMYLCASSPGTTDADTQYFGPGTRLTVL.

The rearrangement links TRBV7-8 to TRBJ1-1; D not certain. Trimming pared 0 bases from V and 3 bases from J, leaving 11 bases between. Germline V lookup: CDR1 SGHVS, CDR2 FQNEAQ. This CDR3 is built from 15 residues. CDR3 DNA sequence: TGTGCCAGCAGCTTAGCCCCCTTAATTTACACTGAAGCTTTCTTT. Translating gives CASSLAPLIYTEAFF.

The chain recombines TRBV7-8 with TRBJ2-5; the D is unclear. This CDR3 spans 12 amino acids. Trimming took 1 base from V and 5 from J, leaving 5 bases between them. The germline CDR1 and CDR2 sequences are SGHVS and FQNEAQ. The CDR3 DNA reads as TGTGCCAGCAGCTTAGTAGTGGAGACCCAGTACTTC. Translating gives CASSLVVETQYF.